Following are 14 T cell receptor beta chains from one sample sequenced in a study of blood T cell repertoires in COVID-19. TCRdb's table, derived via immunoSEQ multiplex PCR, lists solely in-frame clones and lacks some. This sample has about 90,000 clones, with roughly 88% found just once. Sequencing input: peripheral blood. These receptors all stem from a woman older than 75 with active or convalescent COVID-19.

V gene TRBV11-3 combines with J gene TRBJ1-1, with D tentatively TRBD1 (6 bases). The CDR3 runs 15 residues. V was clipped by 7 bases and J by 7 bases, with 22 bases between them. CDR1 is SGHNT and CDR2 is YENEEA in the germline V gene. The CDR3: CASTEAQGRANEAFF. The CDR3 DNA reads as TGTGCCAGCACCGAGGCCCAGGGGCGGGCAAATGAAGCTTTCTTT.

The chain combines TRBV19 with TRBJ1-1; D remains ambiguous. Germline CDR1 is LNHDA and CDR2 is SQIVND (reference sequence). V lost 5 bases and J 4 bases, leaving 14 bases between the germline ends. The CDR3 is 14 amino acids. The CDR3 coding sequence is TGTGCCAGTAGTCCTCAGGTTCTTAGCACTGAAGCTTTCTTT. Its translation: CASSPQVLSTEAFF.

This chain links TRBV5-1 with TRBJ1-2; a weak D match, TRBD1 (5 bases). V lost 1 base, J lost 8 bases, and 12 bases lay in between. This CDR3 is built from 13 residues. Germline-derived CDR1 and CDR2 are SGHRS and YFSETQ. The CDR3: CASSLSGGEGYTF. As DNA, the CDR3 is TGCGCCAGCAGCTTGAGCGGGGGGGAAGGCTACACCTTC. The full variable domain, its missing parts supplied by reference TRBV5-1 and TRBJ1-2, is KAGVTQTPRYLIKTRGQQVTLSCSPISGHRSVSWYQQTPGQGLQFLFEYFSETQRNKGNFPGRFSGRQFSNSRSEMNVSTLELGDSALYLCASSLSGGEGYTFGSGTRLTVV.

This clone was seen only a few times. This sequence joins TRBV6-5 and TRBJ2-3; the D gene is possibly TRBD2 (7 bases). The V gene's germline CDR1 is MNHEY and CDR2 SVGAGI. The V and J ends lost 6 bases and 1 base respectively, with 8 bases between them. The CDR3 has 13 residues. As DNA, the CDR3 is TGTGCCAGCAGCGGGGGGCGCACAGATACGCAGTATTTT. Translated: CASSGGRTDTQYF.

The chain couples TRBV4-1 to TRBJ1-5; maybe TRBD1 (5 bases). The CDR3 consists of 14 residues. The germline gives CDR1 MGHRA, CDR2 YSYEKL. Trimming took off 3 bases at V and 6 bases at J, with 12 bases between the two ends. The CDR3 DNA sequence: TGCGCCAGCAGCCAGGCCGGGGGTAGTCAGCCCCAGCATTTT. Its translation is CASSQAGGSQPQHF.

V is TRBV2 and J is TRBJ2-5; possible D gene TRBD1, 5 bases. V was shortened by 2 bases and J by 3 bases, with 10 bases between the two germline ends. CDR1 and CDR2 from the germline V gene are SNHLY and FYNNEI. The CDR3 sequence is 14 residues long. The CDR3 DNA reads as TGTGCCAGCAGTGAAACAGAAGGGGAAGAGACCCAGTACTTC. Translation: CASSETEGEETQYF.

This chain connects TRBV20-1 to TRBJ2-7; 11 nucleotides match TRBD1. Germline-derived CDR1 and CDR2 are DFQATT and SNEGSKA (reference sequence). J was trimmed by 5 bases and V by 3 bases; bases with no gene match: 6. The CDR3 extends over 14 amino acids. CDR3 sequence: CSASRGQGVNEQYF. CDR3 bases: TGCAGTGCTAGTAGGGGACAGGGGGTCAACGAGCAGTACTTC.

The chain recombines TRBV28 with TRBJ2-5; 7 bases agree with TRBD2. The CDR3 is 15 amino acids. Trimming at V came to 7 bases and at J to 5 bases, leaving 13 bases not matched to a gene. The germline V gene encodes CDR1 MDHEN and CDR2 SYDVKM. The CDR3 DNA sequence: TGTGCCAGCACTCCTCCGGGACTAAGATCGGAGACCCAGTACTTC. Protein sequence: CASTPPGLRSETQYF.

The chain's CDR3 is CASSITGGTKSFQETQYF. CDR3 coding DNA: TGTGCCAGCAGCATTACAGGGGGCACTAAGTCGTTCCAAGAGACCCAGTACTTC. V gene TRBV9 combines with J gene TRBJ2-5, with TRBD1 matching 9 bases. Germline CDR1 is SGDLS and CDR2 is YYNGEE. The length of the CDR3 is 18 residues. J lost 1 base, V lost 4 bases, and 14 bases had no gene match.

The CDR3 region has the DNA TGTGCCAGCCTCGACAGGGGGCGCAACTATGGCTACACCTTC. Its translation is CASLDRGRNYGYTF. This chain uses TRBV28 with TRBJ1-2; 10 nucleotides agree with TRBD1. This CDR3 has 14 residues. The junction had 5 bases not matched to a gene; V was cut back by 8 bases and J by 2 bases. The germline CDR1 and CDR2 sequences are MDHEN and SYDVKM.

J is TRBJ1-3 and V is TRBV18; 11 nucleotides agree with TRBD1. CDR3 size: 14 residues. The trim removed 4 bases at V and 7 bases at J, leaving 3 bases unmatched. CDR1 KGHSH and CDR2 LQKENI come from the germline V gene. CDR3 bases: TGTGCCAGCTCACTCCGGGACAGGGGGAACACCATATATTTT. It translates to CASSLRDRGNTIYF. Together with reference TRBV18 and TRBJ1-3, the CDR3 gives the full variable domain: NAGVMQNPRHLVRRRGQEARLRCSPMKGHSHVYWYRQLPEEGLKFMVYLQKENIIDESGMPKERFSAEFPKEGPSILRIQQVVRGDSAAYFCASSLRDRGNTIYFGEGSWLTVV.

The rearrangement links TRBV19 to TRBJ1-1, with D unclear. Germline assignment: CDR1 LNHDA and CDR2 SQIVND (reference sequence). The CDR3 contains 13 residues. V lost 2 bases to trimming and J lost 0 bases, with 4 bases between them. CDR3 nucleotides: TGTGCCAGTAGTATATCAGTGAACACTGAAGCTTTCTTT. Translated: CASSISVNTEAFF.

This clone was counted once. The chain joins TRBV4-3 to TRBJ2-2, with TRBD2 identical over 7 bases. There are 15 residues in the CDR3. Trimming removed 4 bases from V and 7 bases from J; junction bases left unmatched: 9. The V gene's germline CDR1 is LGHNA and CDR2 YSLEER. Here the CDR3 reads CASSPGGGGGGELFF. The DNA for the CDR3 is TGCGCCAGCAGCCCTGGTGGGGGGGGTGGCGGGGAGCTGTTTTTT.

In this sample, this clone turned up a few times. This chain links TRBV7-9 with TRBJ1-6; D is uncertain. The germline V gene has CDR1 SEHNR and CDR2 FQNEAQ (reference sequence). V was trimmed by 5 bases and J by 8 bases, leaving 10 bases between them. This CDR3 contains 13 residues. The CDR3 bases are TGTGCCAGCAGCCCCGGTCTTGATTCACCCCTCCACTTT. This encodes CASSPGLDSPLHF.